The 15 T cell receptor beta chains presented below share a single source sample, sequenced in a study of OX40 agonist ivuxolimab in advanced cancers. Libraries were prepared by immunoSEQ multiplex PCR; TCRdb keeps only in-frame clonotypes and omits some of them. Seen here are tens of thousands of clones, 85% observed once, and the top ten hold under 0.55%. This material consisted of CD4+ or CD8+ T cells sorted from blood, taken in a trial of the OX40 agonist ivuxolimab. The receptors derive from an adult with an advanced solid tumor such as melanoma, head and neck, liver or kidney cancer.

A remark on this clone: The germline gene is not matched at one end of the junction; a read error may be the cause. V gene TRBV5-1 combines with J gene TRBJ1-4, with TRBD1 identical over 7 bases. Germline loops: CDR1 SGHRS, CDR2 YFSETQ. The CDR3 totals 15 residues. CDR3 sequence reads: CASSLTGATNGKLFF. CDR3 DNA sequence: TGCGCCAGCAGCTTGACAGGGGCCACTAATGGAAAACTGTTTTTT. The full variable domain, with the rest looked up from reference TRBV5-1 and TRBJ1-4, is KAGVTQTPRYLIKTRGQQVTLSCSPISGHRSVSWYQQTPGQGLQFLFEYFSETQRNKGNFPGRFSGRQFSNSRSEMNVSTLELGDSALYLCASSLTGATNGKLFFGSGTQLSVL.

The CDR3 sequence: CASSQVGSDRANYGYTF. The DNA for the CDR3 is TGTGCCAGCAGCCAAGTGGGTTCGGACAGGGCTAACTATGGCTACACCTTC. The chain recombines TRBV4-2 with TRBJ1-2; 8 bases are a match to TRBD1. The V gene's germline CDR1 is LGHNA and CDR2 YNFKEQ. V shed 1 base and J 0 bases; nucleotides not matched to a gene: 7. This CDR3 contains 17 residues.

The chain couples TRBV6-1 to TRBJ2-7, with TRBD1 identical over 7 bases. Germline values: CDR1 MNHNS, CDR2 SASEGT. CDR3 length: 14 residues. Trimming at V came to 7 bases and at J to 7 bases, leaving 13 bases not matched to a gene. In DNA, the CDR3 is TGTGCCAGCACCCAACGCGAGGGGGCGTGGGAGCAGTACTTC. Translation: CASTQREGAWEQYF.

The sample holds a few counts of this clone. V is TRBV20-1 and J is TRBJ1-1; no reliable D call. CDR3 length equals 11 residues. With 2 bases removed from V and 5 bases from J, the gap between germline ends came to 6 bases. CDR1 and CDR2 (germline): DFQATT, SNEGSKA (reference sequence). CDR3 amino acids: CSARSRTEAFF. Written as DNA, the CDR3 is TGCAGTGCTAGATCAAGGACTGAAGCTTTCTTT.

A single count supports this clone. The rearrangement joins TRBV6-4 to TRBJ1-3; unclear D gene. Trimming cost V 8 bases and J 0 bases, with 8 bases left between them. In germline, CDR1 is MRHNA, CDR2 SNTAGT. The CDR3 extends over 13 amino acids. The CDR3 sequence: CASRPASGNTIYF. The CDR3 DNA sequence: TGTGCCAGCCGACCGGCCTCTGGAAACACCATATATTTT.

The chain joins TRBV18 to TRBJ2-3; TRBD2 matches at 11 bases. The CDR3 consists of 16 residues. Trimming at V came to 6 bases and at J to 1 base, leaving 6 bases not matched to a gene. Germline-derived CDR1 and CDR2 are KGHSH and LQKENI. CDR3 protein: CASSDLGLAGTDTQYF. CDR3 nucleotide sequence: TGTGCCAGCTCCGATCTGGGACTAGCGGGCACAGATACGCAGTATTTT.

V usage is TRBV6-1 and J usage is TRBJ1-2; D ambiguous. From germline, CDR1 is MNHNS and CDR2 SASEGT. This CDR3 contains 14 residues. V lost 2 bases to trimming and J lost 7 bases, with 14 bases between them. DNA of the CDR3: TGTGCCAGCAGTGAAAATGGGGTTGAGGGTGGCTACACCTTC. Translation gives CASSENGVEGGYTF.

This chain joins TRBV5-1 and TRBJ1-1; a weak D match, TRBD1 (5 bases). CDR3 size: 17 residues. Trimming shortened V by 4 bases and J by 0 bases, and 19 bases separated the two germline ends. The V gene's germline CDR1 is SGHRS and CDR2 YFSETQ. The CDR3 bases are TGCGCCAGCAGCGGGGAAGGGGCAGGAGCAATGAACACTGAAGCTTTCTTT. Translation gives CASSGEGAGAMNTEAFF.

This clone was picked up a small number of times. CDR3 loop: CASSLMGDQPQHF. CDR3 sequence (DNA): TGTGCCAGCAGCTTAATGGGCGACCAGCCCCAGCATTTT. The chain carries TRBV7-2 and TRBJ1-5; D remains ambiguous. CDR1 is SGHTA, CDR2 FQGNSA, per germline. The CDR3 runs to 13 residues. The germline V and J ends were trimmed by 2 bases and 7 bases, with 9 bases remaining between them.

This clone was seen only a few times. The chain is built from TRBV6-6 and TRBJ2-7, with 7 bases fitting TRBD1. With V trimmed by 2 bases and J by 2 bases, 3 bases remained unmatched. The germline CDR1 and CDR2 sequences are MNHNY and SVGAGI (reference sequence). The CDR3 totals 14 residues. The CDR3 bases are TGTGCCAGCAGTTACAGGGACAGCCCCTACGAGCAGTACTTC. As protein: CASSYRDSPYEQYF.

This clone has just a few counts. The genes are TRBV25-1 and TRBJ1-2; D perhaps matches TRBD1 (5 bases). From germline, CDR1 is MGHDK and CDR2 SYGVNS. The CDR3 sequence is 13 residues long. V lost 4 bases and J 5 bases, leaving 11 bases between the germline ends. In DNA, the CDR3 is TGTGCCAGCAGTGTCGGGACCAGGTATGGCTACACCTTC. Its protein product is CASSVGTRYGYTF.

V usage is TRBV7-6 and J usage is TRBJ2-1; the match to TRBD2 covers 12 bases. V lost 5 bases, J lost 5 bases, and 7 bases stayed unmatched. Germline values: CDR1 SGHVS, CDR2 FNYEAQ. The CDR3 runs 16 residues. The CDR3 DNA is TGTGCCAGCAGCATACCTCGGACTAGCGGGAACAATGAGCAGTTCTTC. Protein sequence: CASSIPRTSGNNEQFF.

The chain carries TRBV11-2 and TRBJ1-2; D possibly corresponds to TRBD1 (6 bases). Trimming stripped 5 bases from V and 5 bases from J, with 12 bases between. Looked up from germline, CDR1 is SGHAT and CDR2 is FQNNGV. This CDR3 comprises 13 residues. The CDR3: CASSTGTFYGYTF. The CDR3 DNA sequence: TGTGCCAGCAGCACCGGGACATTTTATGGCTACACCTTC.

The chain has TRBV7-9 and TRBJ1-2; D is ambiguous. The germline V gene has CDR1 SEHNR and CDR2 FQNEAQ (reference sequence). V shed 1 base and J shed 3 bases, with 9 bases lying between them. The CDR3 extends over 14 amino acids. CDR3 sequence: CASSLDLQYYGYTF. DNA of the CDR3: TGTGCCAGCAGCTTAGATCTTCAGTACTATGGCTACACCTTC.

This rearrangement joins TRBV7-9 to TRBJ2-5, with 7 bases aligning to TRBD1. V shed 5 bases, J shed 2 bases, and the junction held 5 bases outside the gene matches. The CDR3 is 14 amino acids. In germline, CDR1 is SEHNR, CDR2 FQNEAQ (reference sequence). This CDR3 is CASSRPGQQETQYF. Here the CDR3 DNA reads TGTGCCAGCAGCCGACCGGGACAGCAAGAGACCCAGTACTTC.